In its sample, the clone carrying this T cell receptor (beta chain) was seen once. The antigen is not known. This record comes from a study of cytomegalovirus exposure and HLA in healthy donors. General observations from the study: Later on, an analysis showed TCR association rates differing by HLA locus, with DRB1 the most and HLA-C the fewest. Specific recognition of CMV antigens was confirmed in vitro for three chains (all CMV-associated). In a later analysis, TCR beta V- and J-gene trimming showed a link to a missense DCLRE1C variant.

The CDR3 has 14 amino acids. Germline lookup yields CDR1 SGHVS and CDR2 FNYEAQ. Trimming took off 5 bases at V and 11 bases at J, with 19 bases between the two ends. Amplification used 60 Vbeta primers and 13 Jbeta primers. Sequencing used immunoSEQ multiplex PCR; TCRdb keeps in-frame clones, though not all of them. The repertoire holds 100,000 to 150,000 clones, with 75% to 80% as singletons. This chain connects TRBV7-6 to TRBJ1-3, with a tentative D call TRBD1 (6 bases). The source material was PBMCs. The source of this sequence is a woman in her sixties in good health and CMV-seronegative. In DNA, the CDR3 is TGTGCCAGCAGCAGTAGGGGGGGCGGTCGGGCCATATATTTT. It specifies CASSSRGGGRAIYF.